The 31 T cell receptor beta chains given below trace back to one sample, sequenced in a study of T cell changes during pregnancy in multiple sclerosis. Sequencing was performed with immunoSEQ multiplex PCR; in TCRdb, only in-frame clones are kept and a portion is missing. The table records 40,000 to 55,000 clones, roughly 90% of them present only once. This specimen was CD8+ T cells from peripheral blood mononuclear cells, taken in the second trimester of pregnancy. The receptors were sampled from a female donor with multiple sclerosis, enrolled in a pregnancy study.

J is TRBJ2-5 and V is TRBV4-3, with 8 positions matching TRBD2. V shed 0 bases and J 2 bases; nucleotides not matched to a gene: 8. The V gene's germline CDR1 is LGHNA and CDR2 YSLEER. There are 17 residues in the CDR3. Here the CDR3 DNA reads TGCGCCAGCAGCCAAGATCTCGGGGGGGCGTGGCAAGAGACCCAGTACTTC. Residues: CASSQDLGGAWQETQYF.

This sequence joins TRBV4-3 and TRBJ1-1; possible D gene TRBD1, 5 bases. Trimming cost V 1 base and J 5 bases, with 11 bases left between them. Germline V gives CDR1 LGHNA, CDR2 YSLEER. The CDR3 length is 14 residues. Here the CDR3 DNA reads TGCGCCAGCAGCCAAGCTCGGGGGAGGACTGAAGCTTTCTTT. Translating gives CASSQARGRTEAFF.

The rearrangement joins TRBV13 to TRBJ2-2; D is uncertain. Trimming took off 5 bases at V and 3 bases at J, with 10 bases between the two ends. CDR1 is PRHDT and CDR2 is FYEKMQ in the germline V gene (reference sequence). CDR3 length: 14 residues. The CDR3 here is CASSTAGYTGELFF. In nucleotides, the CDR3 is TGTGCCAGCAGCACAGCAGGTTACACCGGGGAGCTGTTTTTT.

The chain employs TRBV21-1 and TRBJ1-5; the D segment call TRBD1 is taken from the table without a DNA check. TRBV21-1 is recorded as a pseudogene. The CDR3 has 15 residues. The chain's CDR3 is CASSGTTGDNQPQHF. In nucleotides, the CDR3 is TGTGCCAGCAGCGGAACCACAGGGGACAATCAGCCCCAGCATTTT.

CDR3 in amino acids: CASSVGGAGGHEQYF. The DNA for the CDR3 is TGTGCCAGCAGCGTAGGAGGTGCGGGGGGGCACGAGCAGTACTTC. This rearrangement joins TRBV9 to TRBJ2-7, with 9 bases fitting TRBD2. Looked up from germline, CDR1 is SGDLS and CDR2 is YYNGEE. This CDR3 region has 15 residues. V was pared by 0 bases and J by 5 bases, with 6 bases of the junction left unmatched.

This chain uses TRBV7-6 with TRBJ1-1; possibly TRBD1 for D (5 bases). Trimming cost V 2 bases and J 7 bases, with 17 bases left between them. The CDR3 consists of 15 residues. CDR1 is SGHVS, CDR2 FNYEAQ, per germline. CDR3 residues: CASSLSDSVGSEAFF. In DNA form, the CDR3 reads TGTGCCAGCAGCTTATCTGACAGCGTGGGCAGTGAAGCTTTCTTT. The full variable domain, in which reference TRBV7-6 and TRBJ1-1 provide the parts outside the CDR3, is GAGVSQSPRYKVTKRGQDVALRCDPISGHVSLYWYRQALGQGPEFLTYFNYEAQQDKSGLPNDRFSAERPEGSISTLTIQRTEQRDSAMYRCASSLSDSVGSEAFFGQGTRLTVV.

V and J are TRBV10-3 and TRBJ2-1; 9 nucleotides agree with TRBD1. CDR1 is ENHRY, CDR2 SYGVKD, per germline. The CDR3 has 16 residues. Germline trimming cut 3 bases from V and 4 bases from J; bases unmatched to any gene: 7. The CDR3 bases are TGTGCCATCAGTGACCCCACAGGGGGCCTATACAATGAGCAGTTCTTC. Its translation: CAISDPTGGLYNEQFF.

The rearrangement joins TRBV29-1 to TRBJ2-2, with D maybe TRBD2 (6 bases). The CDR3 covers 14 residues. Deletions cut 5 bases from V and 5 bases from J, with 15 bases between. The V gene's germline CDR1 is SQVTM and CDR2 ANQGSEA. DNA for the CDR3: TGCAGCGTTCCGTTGGGGGGTGTAACCGGGGAGCTGTTTTTT. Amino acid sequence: CSVPLGGVTGELFF.

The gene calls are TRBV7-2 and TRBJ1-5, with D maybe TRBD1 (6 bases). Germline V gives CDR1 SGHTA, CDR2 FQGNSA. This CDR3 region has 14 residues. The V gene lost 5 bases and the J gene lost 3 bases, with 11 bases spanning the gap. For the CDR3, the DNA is TGTGCCAGCAGCGATACAGGGTACAATCAGCCCCAGCATTTT. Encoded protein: CASSDTGYNQPQHF.

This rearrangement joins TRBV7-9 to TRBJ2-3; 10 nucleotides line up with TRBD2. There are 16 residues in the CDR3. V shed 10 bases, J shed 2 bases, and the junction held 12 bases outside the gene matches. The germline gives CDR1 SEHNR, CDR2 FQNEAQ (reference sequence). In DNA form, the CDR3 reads TGTGCCACCGCCCCTACTAGCGGGGTCAACACAGATACGCAGTATTTT. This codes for CATAPTSGVNTDTQYF.

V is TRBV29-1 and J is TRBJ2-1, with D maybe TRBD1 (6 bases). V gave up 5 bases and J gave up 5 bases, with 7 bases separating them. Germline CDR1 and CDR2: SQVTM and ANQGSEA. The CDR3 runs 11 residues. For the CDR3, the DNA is TGCAGCGTTTACAGGGACAATGAGCAGTTCTTC. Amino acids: CSVYRDNEQFF.

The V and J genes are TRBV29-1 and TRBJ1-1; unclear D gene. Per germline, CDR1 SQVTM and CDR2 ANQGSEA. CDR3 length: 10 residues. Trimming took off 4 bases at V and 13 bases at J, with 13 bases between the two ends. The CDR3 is CSVVREFGFF. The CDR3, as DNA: TGCAGCGTTGTTAGGGAGTTCGGTTTCTTT.

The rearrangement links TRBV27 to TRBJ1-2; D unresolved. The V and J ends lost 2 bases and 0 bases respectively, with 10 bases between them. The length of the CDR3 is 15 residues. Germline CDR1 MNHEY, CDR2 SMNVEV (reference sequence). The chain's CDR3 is CASSLRLEPNYGYTF. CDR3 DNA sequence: TGTGCCAGCAGTTTAAGGTTGGAGCCTAACTATGGCTACACCTTC.

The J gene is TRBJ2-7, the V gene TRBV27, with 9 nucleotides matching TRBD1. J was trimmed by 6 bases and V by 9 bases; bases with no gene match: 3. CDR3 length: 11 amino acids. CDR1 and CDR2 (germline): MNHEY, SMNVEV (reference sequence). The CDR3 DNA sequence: TGTGCCAGTCGGACAGGGGCCGAGCAGTACTTC. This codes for CASRTGAEQYF.

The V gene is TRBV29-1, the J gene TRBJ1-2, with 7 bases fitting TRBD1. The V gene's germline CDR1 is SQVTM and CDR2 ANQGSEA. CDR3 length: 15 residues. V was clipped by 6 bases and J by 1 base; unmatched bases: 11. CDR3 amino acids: CSVPNRDRVNYGYTF. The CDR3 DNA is TGCAGCGTACCCAACCGGGACAGAGTTAACTATGGCTACACCTTC.

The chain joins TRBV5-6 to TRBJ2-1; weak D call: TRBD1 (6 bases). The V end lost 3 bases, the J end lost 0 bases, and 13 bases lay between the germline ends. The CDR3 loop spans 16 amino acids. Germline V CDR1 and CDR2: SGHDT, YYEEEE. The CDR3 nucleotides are TGTGCCAGCAGCTATCCTACAGGGAGCTCCTACAATGAGCAGTTCTTC. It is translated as CASSYPTGSSYNEQFF.

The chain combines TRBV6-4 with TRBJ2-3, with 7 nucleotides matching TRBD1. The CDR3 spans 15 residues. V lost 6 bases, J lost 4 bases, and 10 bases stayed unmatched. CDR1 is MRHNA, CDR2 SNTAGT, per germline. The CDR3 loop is CASSPTGLDADTQYF. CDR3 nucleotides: TGTGCCAGCAGCCCGACAGGGTTGGACGCAGATACGCAGTATTTT.

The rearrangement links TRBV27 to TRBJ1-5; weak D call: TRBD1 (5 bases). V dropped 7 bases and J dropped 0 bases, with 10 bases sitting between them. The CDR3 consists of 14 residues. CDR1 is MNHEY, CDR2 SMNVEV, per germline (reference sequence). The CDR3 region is CASKLGGSNQPQHF. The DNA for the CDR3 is TGTGCCAGCAAGTTGGGGGGTAGCAATCAGCCCCAGCATTTT.

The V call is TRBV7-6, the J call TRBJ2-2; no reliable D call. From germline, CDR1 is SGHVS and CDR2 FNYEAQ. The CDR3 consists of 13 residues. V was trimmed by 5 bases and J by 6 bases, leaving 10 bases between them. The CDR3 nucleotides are TGTGCCAGCAGCCCCCAGGTGTCCGGGGAGCTGTTTTTT. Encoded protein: CASSPQVSGELFF.

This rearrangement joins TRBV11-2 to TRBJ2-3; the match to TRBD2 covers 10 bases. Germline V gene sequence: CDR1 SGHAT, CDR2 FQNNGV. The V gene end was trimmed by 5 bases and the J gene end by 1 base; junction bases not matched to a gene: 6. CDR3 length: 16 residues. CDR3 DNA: TGTGCCAGCAGCCCAGTAGCGGGGGGCGGCACAGATACGCAGTATTTT. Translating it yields CASSPVAGGGTDTQYF. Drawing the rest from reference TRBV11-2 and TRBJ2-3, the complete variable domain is EAGVAQSPRYKIIEKRQSVAFWCNPISGHATLYWYQQILGQGPKLLIQFQNNGVVDDSQLPKDRFSAERLKGVDSTLKIQPAKLEDSAVYLCASSPVAGGGTDTQYFGPGTRLTVL.

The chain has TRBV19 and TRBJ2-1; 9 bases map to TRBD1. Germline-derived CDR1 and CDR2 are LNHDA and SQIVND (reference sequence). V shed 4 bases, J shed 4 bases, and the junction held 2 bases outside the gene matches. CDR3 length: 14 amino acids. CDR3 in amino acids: CASSRTGAYNEQFF. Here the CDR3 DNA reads TGTGCCAGTAGTAGGACAGGGGCGTACAATGAGCAGTTCTTC.

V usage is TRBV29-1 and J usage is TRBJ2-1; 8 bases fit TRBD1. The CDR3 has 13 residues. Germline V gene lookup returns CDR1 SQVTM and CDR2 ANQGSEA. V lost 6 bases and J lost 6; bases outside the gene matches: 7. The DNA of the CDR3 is TGCAGCGTGACCGGACAGGGCGGCAATGAGCAGTTCTTC. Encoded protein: CSVTGQGGNEQFF.

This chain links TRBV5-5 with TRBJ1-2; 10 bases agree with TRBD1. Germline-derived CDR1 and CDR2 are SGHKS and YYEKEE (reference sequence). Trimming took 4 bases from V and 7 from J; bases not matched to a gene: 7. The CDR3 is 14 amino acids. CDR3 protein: CASSRMTGGGGYTF. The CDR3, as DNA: TGTGCCAGCAGCCGAATGACAGGGGGCGGTGGCTACACCTTC.

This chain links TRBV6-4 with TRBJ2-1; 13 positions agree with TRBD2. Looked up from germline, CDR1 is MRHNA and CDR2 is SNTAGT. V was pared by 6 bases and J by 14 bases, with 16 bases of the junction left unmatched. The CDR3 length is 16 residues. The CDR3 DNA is TGTGCCAGCAGCCCTACTAGCGGGGGGGACGTTTTAGAGGAGTTCTTC. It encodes CASSPTSGGDVLEEFF.

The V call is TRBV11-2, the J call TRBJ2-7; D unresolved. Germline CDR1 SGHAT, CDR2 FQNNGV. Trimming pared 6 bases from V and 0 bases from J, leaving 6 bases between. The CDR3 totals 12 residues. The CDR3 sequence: CASSGRSYEQYF. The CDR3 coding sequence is TGTGCCAGCAGTGGCCGCTCCTACGAGCAGTACTTC. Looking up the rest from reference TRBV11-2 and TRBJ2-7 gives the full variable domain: EAGVAQSPRYKIIEKRQSVAFWCNPISGHATLYWYQQILGQGPKLLIQFQNNGVVDDSQLPKDRFSAERLKGVDSTLKIQPAKLEDSAVYLCASSGRSYEQYFGPGTRLTVT.

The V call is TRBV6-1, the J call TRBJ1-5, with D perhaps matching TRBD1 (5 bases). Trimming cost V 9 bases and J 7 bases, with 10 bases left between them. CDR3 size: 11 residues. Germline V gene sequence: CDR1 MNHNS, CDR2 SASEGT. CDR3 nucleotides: TGTGCCAGTAGGGGCAGGCAGCCCCAGCATTTT. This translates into CASRGRQPQHF.

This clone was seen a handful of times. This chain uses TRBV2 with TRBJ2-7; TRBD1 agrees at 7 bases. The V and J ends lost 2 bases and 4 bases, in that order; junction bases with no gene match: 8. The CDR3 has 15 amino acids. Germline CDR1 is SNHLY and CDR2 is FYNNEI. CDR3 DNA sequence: TGTGCCAGCAGTGAAACAGGGGTGAACCTGTACGAGCAGTACTTC. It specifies CASSETGVNLYEQYF.

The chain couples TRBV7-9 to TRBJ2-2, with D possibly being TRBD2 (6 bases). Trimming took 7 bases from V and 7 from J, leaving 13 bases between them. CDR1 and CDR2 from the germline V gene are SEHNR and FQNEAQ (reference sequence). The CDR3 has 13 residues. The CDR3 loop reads CASMGGSVGELFF. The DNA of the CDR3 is TGTGCCAGCATGGGGGGTTCAGTCGGGGAGCTGTTTTTT.

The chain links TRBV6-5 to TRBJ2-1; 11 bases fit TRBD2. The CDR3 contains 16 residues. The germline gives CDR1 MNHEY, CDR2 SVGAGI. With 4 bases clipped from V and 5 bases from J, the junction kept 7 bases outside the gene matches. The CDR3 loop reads CASSSPLAGVNNEQFF. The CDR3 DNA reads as TGTGCCAGCAGTTCCCCACTAGCGGGGGTTAACAATGAGCAGTTCTTC.

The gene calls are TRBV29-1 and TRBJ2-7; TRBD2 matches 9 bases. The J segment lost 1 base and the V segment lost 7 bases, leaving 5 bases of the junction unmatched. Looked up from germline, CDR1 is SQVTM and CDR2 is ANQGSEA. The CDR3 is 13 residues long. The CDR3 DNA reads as TGCAGCGCAAGACTAGCGGATTCCTACGAGCAGTACTTC. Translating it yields CSARLADSYEQYF.

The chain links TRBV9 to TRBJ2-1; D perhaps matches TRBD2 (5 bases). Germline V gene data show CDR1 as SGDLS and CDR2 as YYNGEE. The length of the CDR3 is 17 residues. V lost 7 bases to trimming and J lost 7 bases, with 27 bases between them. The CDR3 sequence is CASGLSPLRGAVNEQFF. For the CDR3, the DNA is TGTGCCAGCGGACTCAGCCCCCTCCGGGGTGCGGTTAATGAGCAGTTCTTC.